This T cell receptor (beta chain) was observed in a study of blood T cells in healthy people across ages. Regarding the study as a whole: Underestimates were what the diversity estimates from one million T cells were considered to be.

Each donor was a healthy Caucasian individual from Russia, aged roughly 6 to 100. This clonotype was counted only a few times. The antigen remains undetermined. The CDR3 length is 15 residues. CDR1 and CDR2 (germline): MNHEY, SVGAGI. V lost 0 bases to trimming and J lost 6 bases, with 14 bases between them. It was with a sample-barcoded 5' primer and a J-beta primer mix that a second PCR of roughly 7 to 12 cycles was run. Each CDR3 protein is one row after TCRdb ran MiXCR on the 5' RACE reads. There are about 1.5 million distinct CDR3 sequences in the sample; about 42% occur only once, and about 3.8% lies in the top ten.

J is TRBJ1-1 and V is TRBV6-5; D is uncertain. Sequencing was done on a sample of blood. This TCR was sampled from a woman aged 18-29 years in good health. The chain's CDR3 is CASSYSNRGEAEAFF. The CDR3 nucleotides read TGTGCCAGCAGTTACTCGAACCGGGGTGAAGCTGAAGCTTTCTTT.